A selection of T cell receptor beta chains follows, all from one sample in a study of T cells in Graves' hyperthyroidism and ophthalmopathy. From the multiplex PCR reads, TCRdb called clonotypes with MiXCR, one entry per CDR3 protein. The sample includes about 500,000 distinct CDR3 sequences, more than 15% of them seen just once. The source material was blood. The receptor source for this set is a woman aged 25 to 45 with Graves' ophthalmopathy. Both conserved end residues are part of each CDR3. Fields, in order: J gene, D gene, V gene, clone size, CDR3 protein, CDR3 DNA. A D gene is named only where the DNA matches it firmly. Clone size appears in some rows only: once, few, many, or a class for an expanded clone.

J gene: TRBJ1-2
D gene: -
V gene: TRBV27
clone size: many
CDR3 protein: CASSLSPGGGYTF
CDR3 DNA: TGTGCCAGCAGTTTAAGTCCGGGGGGTGGCTACACCTTC

J gene: TRBJ2-1
D gene: -
V gene: TRBV20-1
clone size: few
CDR3 protein: CSARRPRYNEQFF
CDR3 DNA: TGCAGTGCTAGAAGGCCAAGGTACAATGAGCAGTTCTTC

J gene: TRBJ2-1
D gene: TRBD1
V gene: TRBV10-3
clone size: -
CDR3 protein: CAISEPSGTDNEQFF
CDR3 DNA: TGTGCCATCAGTGAGCCCTCCGGGACAGACAATGAGCAGTTCTTC

J gene: TRBJ2-7
D gene: TRBD2
V gene: TRBV6-2/TRBV6-3
clone size: many
CDR3 protein: CASQRTSGKAYEQYF
CDR3 DNA: TGTGCCAGCCAGCGGACTAGCGGGAAGGCCTACGAGCAGTACTTC

J gene: TRBJ2-7
D gene: -
V gene: TRBV9
clone size: -
CDR3 protein: CASSPHSTSWSYEQYF
CDR3 DNA: TGTGCCAGCAGCCCCCATTCCACTAGTTGGTCCTACGAGCAGTACTTC

J gene: TRBJ2-7
D gene: -
V gene: TRBV19
clone size: few
CDR3 protein: CASSMSLPGRGAPYEQYF
CDR3 DNA: TGTGCCAGTAGTATGAGTCTCCCGGGGCGAGGGGCCCCCTACGAGCAGTACTTC

J gene: TRBJ2-7
D gene: TRBD1
V gene: TRBV18
clone size: many
CDR3 protein: CASSLGQGAAYEQYF
CDR3 DNA: TGTGCCAGCTCACTTGGACAGGGGGCGGCCTACGAGCAGTACTTC

J gene: TRBJ2-1
D gene: TRBD2
V gene: TRBV6-5
clone size: -
CDR3 protein: CASSYSRLAGLNRGQYEQFF
CDR3 DNA: TGTGCCAGCAGTTACTCGAGGCTAGCGGGGTTAAACAGGGGACAATATGAGCAGTTCTTC

J gene: TRBJ1-6
D gene: -
V gene: TRBV4-1
clone size: -
CDR3 protein: CASSQEGLDNSPLHF
CDR3 DNA: TGCGCCAGCAGCCAGGAAGGACTGGATAATTCACCCCTCCACTTT

J gene: TRBJ2-7
D gene: TRBD2
V gene: TRBV28
clone size: many
CDR3 protein: CASSFGTSGRTSYEQYF
CDR3 DNA: TGTGCCAGCAGCTTCGGGACTAGCGGGAGGACGAGCTACGAGCAGTACTTC

J gene: TRBJ2-7
D gene: TRBD2
V gene: TRBV7-2
clone size: few
CDR3 protein: CASSLVGASTSAYEQYF
CDR3 DNA: TGTGCCAGCAGCTTAGTTGGCGCCTCGACTAGCGCCTACGAGCAGTACTTC

J gene: TRBJ2-5
D gene: -
V gene: TRBV10-3
clone size: few
CDR3 protein: CAISEGWETQYF
CDR3 DNA: TGTGCCATCAGTGAGGGGTGGGAGACCCAGTACTTC

J gene: TRBJ2-7
D gene: TRBD2
V gene: TRBV30
clone size: few
CDR3 protein: CAWSVQRTSGRGYEQYF
CDR3 DNA: TGTGCCTGGAGTGTACAAAGGACTAGCGGGAGAGGGTACGAGCAGTACTTC

J gene: TRBJ2-1
D gene: TRBD2
V gene: TRBV28
clone size: many
CDR3 protein: CASHLGGLAGEDEQFF
CDR3 DNA: TGTGCCAGCCACCTAGGGGGACTAGCGGGAGAGGATGAGCAGTTCTTC

J gene: TRBJ1-5
D gene: -
V gene: TRBV19
clone size: few
CDR3 protein: CASSIGGRHNQPQHF
CDR3 DNA: TGTGCCAGTAGTATTGGGGGGCGCCACAATCAGCCCCAGCATTTT

J gene: TRBJ2-4
D gene: -
V gene: TRBV25-1
clone size: few
CDR3 protein: CASRRRTPRPVAKNIQYF
CDR3 DNA: TGTGCCAGCAGGAGAAGGACTCCCCGCCCGGTAGCCAAAAACATTCAGTACTTC

J gene: TRBJ2-1
D gene: -
V gene: TRBV12-5
clone size: many
CDR3 protein: CASGLGLNNEQFF
CDR3 DNA: TGTGCTAGTGGTTTGGGACTAAACAATGAGCAGTTCTTC

J gene: TRBJ1-5
D gene: TRBD1
V gene: TRBV18
clone size: few
CDR3 protein: CASSPGPYRGRLNQPQHF
CDR3 DNA: TGTGCCAGCTCACCGGGGCCCTACAGGGGGCGGCTTAATCAGCCCCAGCATTTT

J gene: TRBJ1-4
D gene: -
V gene: TRBV6-1
clone size: many
CDR3 protein: CASSEAGGFGEKLFF
CDR3 DNA: TGTGCCAGCAGTGAAGCGGGGGGCTTCGGAGAAAAACTGTTTTTT

J gene: TRBJ2-1
D gene: TRBD2
V gene: TRBV7-2
clone size: many
CDR3 protein: CASSLEGLAGAYEQFF
CDR3 DNA: TGTGCCAGCAGCTTAGAGGGACTAGCGGGAGCATATGAGCAGTTCTTC

J gene: TRBJ2-1
D gene: -
V gene: TRBV2
clone size: many
CDR3 protein: CASIGAYNEQFF
CDR3 DNA: TGTGCCAGCATAGGAGCTTACAATGAGCAGTTCTTC

J gene: TRBJ2-7
D gene: TRBD1
V gene: TRBV28
clone size: -
CDR3 protein: CASTQGTGDEQYF
CDR3 DNA: TGTGCCAGCACCCAAGGGACAGGTGACGAGCAGTACTTC

J gene: TRBJ2-1
D gene: TRBD1
V gene: TRBV2
clone size: many
CDR3 protein: CASSPGQGITYNEQFF
CDR3 DNA: TGTGCCAGCAGTCCCGGACAGGGGATAACCTACAATGAGCAGTTCTTC

J gene: TRBJ2-2
D gene: -
V gene: TRBV28
clone size: many
CDR3 protein: CAARRRANTGELFF
CDR3 DNA: TGTGCCGCACGACGGAGGGCGAACACCGGGGAGCTGTTTTTT

J gene: TRBJ2-7
D gene: -
V gene: TRBV12-3/TRBV12-4
clone size: -
CDR3 protein: CASSYEHGSYEQYF
CDR3 DNA: TGTGCCAGCAGCTACGAACATGGGAGCTACGAGCAGTACTTC

J gene: TRBJ2-5
D gene: TRBD1
V gene: TRBV7-9
clone size: -
CDR3 protein: CASSLEVAVPTGAQYF
CDR3 DNA: TGTGCCAGCAGCTTAGAGGTAGCAGTTCCTACAGGGGCCCAGTACTTC

J gene: TRBJ1-1
D gene: -
V gene: TRBV7-2
clone size: many
CDR3 protein: CASSLGLTGNTEAFF
CDR3 DNA: TGTGCCAGCAGCTTAGGACTGACAGGGAACACTGAAGCTTTCTTT

J gene: TRBJ2-7
D gene: TRBD2
V gene: TRBV19
clone size: -
CDR3 protein: CASSVAGFYEQYF
CDR3 DNA: TGTGCCAGTAGCGTAGCGGGTTTCTACGAGCAGTACTTC